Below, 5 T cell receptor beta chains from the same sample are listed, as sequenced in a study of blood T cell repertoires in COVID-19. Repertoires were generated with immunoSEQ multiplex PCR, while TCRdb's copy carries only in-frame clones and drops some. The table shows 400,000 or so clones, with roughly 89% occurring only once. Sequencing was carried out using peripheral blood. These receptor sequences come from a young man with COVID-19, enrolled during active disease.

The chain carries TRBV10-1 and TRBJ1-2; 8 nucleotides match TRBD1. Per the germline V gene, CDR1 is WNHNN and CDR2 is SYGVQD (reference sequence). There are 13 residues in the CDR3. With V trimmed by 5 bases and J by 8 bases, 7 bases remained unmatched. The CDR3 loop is CASSPDRDYGYTF. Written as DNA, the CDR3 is TGCGCCAGCAGTCCGGACAGGGATTACGGCTACACCTTC.

This CDR3 reads CASRGDRRTYEQYF. CDR3 bases: TGTGCCAGCAGGGGGGACAGGCGAACCTACGAGCAGTACTTC. The gene calls are TRBV21-1 and TRBJ2-7; the DNA was not used to check the table's D call, TRBD1. TRBV21-1 is noted as a pseudogene. The length of the CDR3 is 14 residues.

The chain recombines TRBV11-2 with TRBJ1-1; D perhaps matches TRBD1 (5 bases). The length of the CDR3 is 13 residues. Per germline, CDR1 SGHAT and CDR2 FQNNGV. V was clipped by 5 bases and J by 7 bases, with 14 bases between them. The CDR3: CASSPQVVGEAFF. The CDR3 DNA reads TGTGCCAGCAGCCCACAGGTGGTCGGTGAAGCTTTCTTT.

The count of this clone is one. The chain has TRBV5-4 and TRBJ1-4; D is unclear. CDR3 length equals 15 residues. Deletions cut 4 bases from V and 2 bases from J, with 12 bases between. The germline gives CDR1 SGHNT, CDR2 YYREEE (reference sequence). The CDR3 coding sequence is TGTGCCAGCAGCCCGGAGGAAGGCACTAATGAAAAACTGTTTTTT. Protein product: CASSPEEGTNEKLFF.

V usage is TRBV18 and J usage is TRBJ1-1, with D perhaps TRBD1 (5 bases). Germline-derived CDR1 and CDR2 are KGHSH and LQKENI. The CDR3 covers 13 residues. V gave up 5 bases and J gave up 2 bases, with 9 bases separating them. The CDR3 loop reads CASSTGTNTEAFF. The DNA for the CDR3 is TGTGCCAGCTCAACGGGGACTAACACTGAAGCTTTCTTT.